The present T cell receptor (beta chain) was sequenced within a study of cytomegalovirus exposure and HLA in healthy donors. J was trimmed by 4 bases and V by 2 bases; bases with no gene match: 2. The CDR3 extends over 15 amino acids. In germline, CDR1 is SGHDT, CDR2 YYEEEE. PCR amplification relied on 60 Vbeta primers (plus 13 Jbeta primers). The method was immunoSEQ multiplex PCR; TCRdb's version includes in-frame clones alone and lacks a portion of them. The table lists around 150,000 clones, more than 70% of them singletons. Comments on this clone: Its antigen is currently unknown.

Study findings and constraints: In a later analysis, HLA-associated beta chains showed higher expansion and lower generation probabilities than comparable chains. Some TCR beta chains (164 of them) were listed as cytomegalovirus-associated.

This chain connects TRBV5-6 to TRBJ2-1, with 11 bases matching TRBD2. The sequenced material came from PBMCs. The TCR comes from a male donor in good health and CMV-seronegative. For the CDR3, the DNA is TGTGCCAGCAGCTTTAGCGGGGGGGGGTACAATGAGCAGTTCTTC. Translated, it gives CASSFSGGGYNEQFF.